Each of the 5 T cell receptor beta chains below was sequenced from the same sample in a study of control samples from healthy donors and cancer patients. TCRdb's table, derived via immunoSEQ multiplex PCR, lists solely in-frame clones and lacks some. The sample shows some 120,000 clones, roughly 94% of them seen only once. The sample consisted of blood. The receptors come from a man aged 25 to 40 in good health.

This clone was seen a few times. V usage is TRBV4-3 and J usage is TRBJ1-4; perhaps TRBD1 as D (5 bases). Trimming shortened V by 3 bases and J by 11 bases, and 13 bases separated the two germline ends. The CDR3 has 13 amino acids. CDR1 and CDR2 from the germline V gene are LGHNA and YSLEER. CDR3 loop: CASSHRDSGKLFF. The CDR3 nucleotides read TGCGCCAGCAGCCATCGGGACTCGGGGAAACTGTTTTTT.

The chain is built from TRBV18 and TRBJ2-3, with D possibly matching TRBD1 (5 bases). The CDR3 consists of 13 residues. The V gene lost 5 bases and the J gene lost 4 bases, with 10 bases spanning the gap. Germline CDR1 KGHSH, CDR2 LQKENI. The CDR3 region is CASSTRQPDTQYF. The CDR3, as DNA: TGTGCCAGCTCAACAAGACAGCCAGATACGCAGTATTTT.

The CDR3 sequence is CASSQGTGDYGYTF. As DNA, the CDR3 is TGCGCCAGCAGCCAAGGAACAGGGGACTATGGCTACACCTTC. The V gene is TRBV4-3, the J gene TRBJ1-2; TRBD1 agrees at 7 bases. The V gene's germline CDR1 is LGHNA and CDR2 YSLEER. CDR3 length: 14 residues. Unmatched junction bases numbered 2, after V lost 1 base and J lost 3 bases.

The chain employs TRBV30 and TRBJ2-3, with D uncertain. Per germline, CDR1 GTSNPN and CDR2 SVGIG (reference sequence). Trimming left V 3 bases short and J 3 bases short, with 16 bases between. This CDR3 spans 15 amino acids. The CDR3 reads CAWSDRTLYTDTQYF. The CDR3 DNA is TGTGCCTGGAGCGACCGGACCCTCTATACAGATACGCAGTATTTT.

This chain uses TRBV7-9 with TRBJ2-7, with 13 bases that match TRBD2. V shed 4 bases, J shed 3 bases, and the junction held 6 bases outside the gene matches. Germline CDR1 reads SEHNR; CDR2 reads FQNEAQ (reference sequence). The CDR3 sequence is 16 residues long. The CDR3 DNA sequence: TGTGCCAGCAGCTCGGGACTAGCGGGGCAGGACTACGAGCAGTACTTC. The encoded protein is CASSSGLAGQDYEQYF.